The source of this TCR beta chain is a study of T cell repertoires in cytomegalovirus infection. TCRdb re-derived calls from the reads in MiXCR, one entry per CDR3 protein. The data hold fewer than 150,000 distinct CDR3 sequences, with around 31% observed a single time. CDR1 MNHEY and CDR2 SMNVEV come from the germline V gene (reference sequence). The CDR3 sequence is 19 residues long. Between the trimmed V and J ends, which lost 1 base and 0 bases, there was a span of 19 bases. This clonotype was counted between two and nine times. Its antigen is still unknown. This material consisted of CD8+ T cells from cultured PBMCs, taken from culture after CMV antigen stimulation. This receptor was taken from a human donor in good health (CMV status not recorded). Some clones in this sample may be carry-over from other donors' samples. The chain employs TRBV27 and TRBJ1-5; unclear D gene. Here the CDR3 DNA reads TGTGCCAGCAGTTTATTGGGAACATCCAACAGACTTAGCAATCAGCCCCAGCATTTT. Amino acids: CASSLLGTSNRLSNQPQHF.